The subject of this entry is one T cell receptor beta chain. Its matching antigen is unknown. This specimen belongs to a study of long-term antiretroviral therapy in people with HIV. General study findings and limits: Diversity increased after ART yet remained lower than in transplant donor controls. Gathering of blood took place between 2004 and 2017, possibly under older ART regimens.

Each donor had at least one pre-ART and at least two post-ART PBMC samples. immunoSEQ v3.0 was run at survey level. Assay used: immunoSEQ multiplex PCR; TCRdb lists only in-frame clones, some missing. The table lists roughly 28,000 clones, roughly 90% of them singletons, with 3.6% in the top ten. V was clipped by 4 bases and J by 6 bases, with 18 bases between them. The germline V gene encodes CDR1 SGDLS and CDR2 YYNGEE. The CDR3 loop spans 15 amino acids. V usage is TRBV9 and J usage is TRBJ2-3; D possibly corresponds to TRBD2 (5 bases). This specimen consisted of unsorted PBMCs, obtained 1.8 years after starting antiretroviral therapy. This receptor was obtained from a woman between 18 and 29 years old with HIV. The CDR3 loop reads CASSPSDFLLDTQYF. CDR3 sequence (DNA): TGTGCCAGCAGCCCCTCGGACTTTCTTTTGGATACGCAGTATTTT.